The 21 T cell receptor beta chains in this list originate from one sample, sequenced in a study of blood T cell repertoires in COVID-19. Only in-frame clones appear in the TCRdb table, and some are missing; sequencing was by immunoSEQ multiplex PCR. The sample consists of about 76,000 clones, around 91% of them appearing once. Material for sequencing was peripheral blood. All receptors come from a human donor in a cohort sampled during active COVID-19.

This clone was found once. The rearrangement uses TRBV6-5 and TRBJ1-4; a weak D match, TRBD1 (6 bases). This CDR3 region has 15 residues. The germline V gene encodes CDR1 MNHEY and CDR2 SVGAGI. V lost 0 bases and J 9 bases, leaving 14 bases between the germline ends. The CDR3 DNA is TGTGCCAGCAGTTACTCGTCAGGGGCGGACAAAAAACTGTTTTTT. This sequence encodes CASSYSSGADKKLFF.

The chain recombines TRBV4-2 with TRBJ1-2; D might be TRBD1 (5 bases). Germline V gives CDR1 LGHNA, CDR2 YNFKEQ. CDR3 length: 17 residues. V was trimmed by 2 bases and J by 0 bases, leaving 16 bases between them. The CDR3 spells CASSQTRLAGTNYGYTF. CDR3 sequence (DNA): TGTGCCAGCAGCCAAACGAGGCTGGCAGGGACTAACTATGGCTACACCTTC.

This clone was picked up a small number of times. The chain combines TRBV6-4 with TRBJ2-1; 8 bases fit TRBD2. Trimming cost V 2 bases and J 8 bases; bases outside gene matches: 5. The CDR3 is 14 residues long. Germline values: CDR1 MRHNA, CDR2 SNTAGT. CDR3 DNA sequence: TGTGCCAGCAGTGACCGTGGACTAGCTGATGAGCAGTTCTTC. Translating gives CASSDRGLADEQFF.

The gene calls are TRBV7-8 and TRBJ1-4; D is possibly TRBD1 (6 bases). Between the trimmed V and J ends, which lost 2 bases and 8 bases, there was a span of 12 bases. The germline V gene has CDR1 SGHVS and CDR2 FQNEAQ. The CDR3 consists of 14 residues. CDR3 protein: CASSLQGHPEKLFF. CDR3 nucleotides: TGTGCCAGCAGCTTACAGGGACATCCCGAAAAACTGTTTTTT.

On this clone: Other DNA sequences in the same sample also yield this CDR3. The rearrangement links TRBV11-2 to TRBJ1-4; 7 bases map to TRBD1. The CDR3 is 16 residues long. The ends lost 0 bases at V and 8 bases at J; junction bases unmatched: 9. Germline V gene lookup returns CDR1 SGHAT and CDR2 FQNNGV. This CDR3 is CASSLDGWDRWEKLFF. CDR3 DNA sequence: TGTGCCAGCAGCTTAGATGGGTGGGACAGATGGGAAAAACTGTTTTTT. The variable domain in full, with the rest retrieved from reference TRBV11-2 and TRBJ1-4, is EAGVAQSPRYKIIEKRQSVAFWCNPISGHATLYWYQQILGQGPKLLIQFQNNGVVDDSQLPKDRFSAERLKGVDSTLKIQPAKLEDSAVYLCASSLDGWDRWEKLFFGSGTQLSVL.

This chain joins TRBV4-3 and TRBJ2-7; 8 nucleotides agree with TRBD1. The V gene's germline CDR1 is LGHNA and CDR2 YSLEER. There are 14 residues in the CDR3. V was pared by 3 bases and J by 5 bases, with 6 bases of the junction left unmatched. The DNA of the CDR3 is TGCGCCAGCAGCCATGGACAGGGTAGAAACGAGCAGTACTTC. Protein product: CASSHGQGRNEQYF.

The chain joins TRBV7-3 to TRBJ2-7; possibly TRBD1 for D (8 bases). The CDR3 runs 17 residues. The germline V gene encodes CDR1 SGHTA and CDR2 FQGTGA. V shed 5 bases and J shed 2 bases, with 22 bases lying between them. In DNA, the CDR3 is TGTGCCAGCAGCCCTTCCCCCTACAGGGGGGGAACCTACGAGCAGTACTTC. Amino acids: CASSPSPYRGGTYEQYF.

The chain carries TRBV30 and TRBJ1-2; D remains ambiguous. Trimming removed 0 bases from V and 7 bases from J, with 9 bases in between. The germline V gene has CDR1 GTSNPN and CDR2 SVGIG (reference sequence). CDR3 length: 12 amino acids. The DNA for the CDR3 is TGTGCCTGGAGTGTAGAGCCCTCTGGCTACACCTTC. Its protein is CAWSVEPSGYTF.

This clone was counted once. V usage is TRBV18 and J usage is TRBJ1-1; 7 bases map to TRBD1. J lost 2 bases, V lost 4 bases, and 7 bases had no gene match. Germline CDR1 and CDR2: KGHSH and LQKENI. The CDR3 consists of 15 residues. The CDR3 region is CASSLSGGSNTEAFF. CDR3 DNA sequence: TGTGCCAGCTCACTCTCAGGGGGATCAAACACTGAAGCTTTCTTT.

The chain links TRBV27 to TRBJ2-7; 8 nucleotides align to TRBD1. CDR3 size: 16 residues. V was clipped by 4 bases and J by 3 bases; unmatched bases: 11. CDR1 and CDR2 (germline): MNHEY, SMNVEV (reference sequence). The CDR3 protein is CASSSGQAPRVYEQYF. CDR3 in DNA: TGTGCCAGCAGTTCGGGACAGGCCCCGCGAGTCTACGAGCAGTACTTC.

V is TRBV30 and J is TRBJ2-1, with 8 bases identical to TRBD1. Germline trimming cut 5 bases from V and 4 bases from J; bases unmatched to any gene: 7. This CDR3 region has 14 residues. Germline CDR1 is GTSNPN and CDR2 is SVGIG (reference sequence). The CDR3 DNA reads TGTGCCTGGTGCTCAGGGGGCTCTTACAATGAGCAGTTCTTC. Translation: CAWCSGGSYNEQFF.

This clone was seen just once. This chain connects TRBV19 to TRBJ1-4, with TRBD1 as a possible D gene (6 bases). V gave up 2 bases and J gave up 5 bases, with 12 bases separating them. Per germline, CDR1 LNHDA and CDR2 SQIVND (reference sequence). This CDR3 comprises 15 residues. The CDR3 is CASSISGTQNEKLFF. The CDR3 coding sequence is TGTGCCAGTAGTATATCCGGGACACAGAATGAAAAACTGTTTTTT. The full variable domain, with the rest looked up from reference TRBV19 and TRBJ1-4, is DGGITQSPKYLFRKEGQNVTLSCEQNLNHDAMYWYRQDPGQGLRLIYYSQIVNDFQKGDIAEGYSVSREKKESFPLTVTSAQKNPTAFYLCASSISGTQNEKLFFGSGTQLSVL.

J is TRBJ2-1 and V is TRBV20-1; 7 bases are a match to TRBD2. The CDR3 length is 12 residues. The trim removed 3 bases at V and 8 bases at J, leaving 4 bases unmatched. CDR1 is DFQATT and CDR2 is SNEGSKA in the germline V gene (reference sequence). The CDR3 nucleotides read TGCAGTGCTAGTCGGGGGAGGGATGAGCAGTTCTTC. Its protein product is CSASRGRDEQFF.

This clone was seen once. The rearrangement uses TRBV2 and TRBJ2-7; TRBD1 might be the D (6 bases). CDR1 and CDR2 (germline): SNHLY, FYNNEI. The CDR3 spans 16 residues. Trimming pared 5 bases from V and 0 bases from J, leaving 17 bases between. The CDR3 sequence is CASSLLKDRSSYEQYF. DNA of the CDR3: TGTGCCAGCAGTCTCTTAAAAGACAGGAGCTCCTACGAGCAGTACTTC.

V gene TRBV3-1 (or the pseudogene TRBV3-2) combines with J gene TRBJ2-1; TRBD2 aligns across 11 bases. CDR1 is LGHDT, CDR2 YNNKEL, per germline (reference sequence). With 5 bases clipped from V and 9 bases from J, the junction kept 9 bases outside the gene matches. This CDR3 has 15 amino acids. CDR3 in amino acids: CASSIAGGPGSEQFF. The CDR3 coding sequence is TGTGCCAGCAGCATAGCGGGGGGGCCAGGGAGTGAGCAGTTCTTC.

The chain has TRBV7-9 and TRBJ1-3; D remains ambiguous. Trimming took 1 base from V and 6 from J, leaving 10 bases between them. Germline CDR1 and CDR2: SEHNR and FQNEAQ (reference sequence). This CDR3 has 14 amino acids. The CDR3 spells CASSLVKGANTIYF. CDR3 bases: TGTGCCAGCAGCTTAGTGAAGGGAGCAAACACCATATATTTT.

V and J are TRBV5-4 and TRBJ2-5; D might be TRBD1 (6 bases). CDR1 is SGHNT and CDR2 is YYREEE in the germline V gene (reference sequence). The CDR3 runs to 14 residues. Trimming cost V 4 bases and J 5 bases, with 15 bases left between them. The CDR3 bases are TGTGCCAGCAGCCCGGGCGCCAGGGGTGAGACCCAGTACTTC. Amino acid sequence: CASSPGARGETQYF.

V gene TRBV5-5 combines with J gene TRBJ1-3; tentative D call: TRBD1 (5 bases). CDR3 length: 18 amino acids. Trimming took 1 base from V and 0 from J, leaving 17 bases between them. In germline, CDR1 is SGHKS, CDR2 YYEKEE (reference sequence). The CDR3 DNA is TGTGCCAGCAGCTTGTCCGTCCCCGCAGGGTACTCTGGAAACACCATATATTTT. Protein product: CASSLSVPAGYSGNTIYF.

V and J are TRBV19 and TRBJ2-1; 8 positions agree with TRBD2. The CDR3 covers 19 residues. With 3 bases clipped from V and 0 bases from J, the junction kept 13 bases outside the gene matches. Germline-derived CDR1 and CDR2 are LNHDA and SQIVND (reference sequence). The CDR3 here is CASSIDPAGVLSSYNEQFF. Here the CDR3 DNA reads TGTGCCAGTAGTATCGATCCAGCGGGGGTTTTGAGCTCCTACAATGAGCAGTTCTTC. Combining the CDR3 with reference TRBV19 and TRBJ2-1 gives the whole variable domain DGGITQSPKYLFRKEGQNVTLSCEQNLNHDAMYWYRQDPGQGLRLIYYSQIVNDFQKGDIAEGYSVSREKKESFPLTVTSAQKNPTAFYLCASSIDPAGVLSSYNEQFFGPGTRLTVL.

The V call is TRBV5-4, the J call TRBJ1-1; D possibly corresponds to TRBD1 (5 bases). The germline V gene encodes CDR1 SGHNT and CDR2 YYREEE (reference sequence). V was shortened by 1 base and J by 7 bases, with 14 bases between the two germline ends. This CDR3 spans 14 amino acids. The CDR3 DNA sequence: TGTGCCAGCAGCTTGATGTTTAACCAGGGTGAAGCTTTCTTT. It codes for CASSLMFNQGEAFF.

The CDR3 loop reads CASSYEATSGNTIYF. CDR3 coding DNA: TGTGCCAGCAGTTATGAAGCTACCTCTGGAAACACCATATATTTT. The chain recombines TRBV6-2 or TRBV6-3 with TRBJ1-3, with D uncertain. Germline V gene lookup returns CDR1 MNHEY and CDR2 SVGEGT. V shed 3 bases and J shed 0 bases, with 9 bases lying between them. The CDR3 is 15 amino acids.